This T cell receptor beta chain stems from a study of blood T cells in healthy people across ages. The CDR3 is made up of 15 amino acids. The V and J ends lost 1 base and 4 bases respectively, with 13 bases between them. Those donating, healthy Caucasian individuals from Russia, were aged about 6 to 95. PBMCs were isolated at a quantity of at least 7 million per sample. Using a J-beta primer mix together with a sample-barcoded 5' primer, a second PCR was run for roughly 7 to 12 cycles. Each cDNA molecule was tagged by a template-switch adaptor that had 12 random nucleotides. MiXCR was run by TCRdb on the 5' RACE reads, yielding one entry per CDR3 protein. The sample comprises 1,800,000 or so distinct CDR3 sequences, 35% to 50% of which are singletons, and 20% to 25% rests with the top ten.

Sequenced: blood. The chain links TRBV12-3 or TRBV12-4 to TRBJ2-5; D is uncertain. The clonotype originates from a human donor in good health. In DNA form, the CDR3 reads TGTGCCAGCAGTTTAGGCTCCTCCTTCGGAGAGACCCAGTACTTC. Its protein product is CASSLGSSFGETQYF.